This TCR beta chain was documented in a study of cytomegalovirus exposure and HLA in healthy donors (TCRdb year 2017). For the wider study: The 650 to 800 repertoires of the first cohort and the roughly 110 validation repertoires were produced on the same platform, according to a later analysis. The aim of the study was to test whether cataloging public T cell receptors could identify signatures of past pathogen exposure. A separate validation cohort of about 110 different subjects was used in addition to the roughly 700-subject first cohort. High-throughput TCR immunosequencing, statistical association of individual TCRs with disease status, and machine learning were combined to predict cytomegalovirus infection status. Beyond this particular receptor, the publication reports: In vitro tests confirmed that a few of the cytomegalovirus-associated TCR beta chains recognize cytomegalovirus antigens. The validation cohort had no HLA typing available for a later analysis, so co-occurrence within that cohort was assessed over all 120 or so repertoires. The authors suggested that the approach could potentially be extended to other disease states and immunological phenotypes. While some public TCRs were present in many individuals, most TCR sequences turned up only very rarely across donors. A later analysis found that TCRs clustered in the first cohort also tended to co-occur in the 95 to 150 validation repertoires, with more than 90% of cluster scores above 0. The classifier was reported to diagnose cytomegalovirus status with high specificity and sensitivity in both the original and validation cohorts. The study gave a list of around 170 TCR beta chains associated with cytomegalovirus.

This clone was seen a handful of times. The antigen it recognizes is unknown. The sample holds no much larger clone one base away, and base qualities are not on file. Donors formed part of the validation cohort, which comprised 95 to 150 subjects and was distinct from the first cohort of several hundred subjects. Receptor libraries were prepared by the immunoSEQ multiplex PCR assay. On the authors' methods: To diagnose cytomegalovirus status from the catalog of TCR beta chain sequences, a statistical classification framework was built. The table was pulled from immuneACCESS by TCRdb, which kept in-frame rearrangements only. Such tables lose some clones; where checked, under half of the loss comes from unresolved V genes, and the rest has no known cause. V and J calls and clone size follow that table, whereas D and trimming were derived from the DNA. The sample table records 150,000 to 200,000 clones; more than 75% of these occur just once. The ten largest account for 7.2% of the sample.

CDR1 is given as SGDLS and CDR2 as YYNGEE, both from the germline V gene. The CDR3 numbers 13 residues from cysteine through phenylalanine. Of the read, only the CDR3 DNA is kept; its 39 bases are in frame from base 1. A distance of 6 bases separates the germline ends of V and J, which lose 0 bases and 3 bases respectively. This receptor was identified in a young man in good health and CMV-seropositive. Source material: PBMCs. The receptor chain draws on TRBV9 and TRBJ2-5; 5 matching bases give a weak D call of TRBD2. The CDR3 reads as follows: CASSVVGEETQYF. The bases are TGTGCCAGCAGCGTAGTGGGAGAAGAGACCCAGTACTTC.